The clone carrying this T cell receptor (beta chain) showed up just a few times. Its specificity is not known. The V gene lost 4 bases and the J gene lost 2 bases, with 11 bases spanning the gap. Germline values: CDR1 MNHNY, CDR2 SVGAGI (reference sequence). The length of the CDR3 is 14 residues. The entry originates in a study of beta chain features in type 1 diabetes. Investigators reverse transcribed all isolated RNA, so they sequenced expressed TCRB transcripts. Assay used: immunoSEQ multiplex PCR; TCRdb lists only in-frame clones, some missing. Here the sample spans roughly 60,000 clones, over 50% being singletons. Study results and caveats: For patients and controls alike, PCR might favor shorter templates to the same degree. Cells expressing TCR highly could be over-represented by cDNA sequencing. Naive, central memory and regulatory TCRB repertoires appeared more similar among patients than healthy donors. VDJ junctions sequenced from type 1 diabetes patients showed fewer insertions and more deletions.

The rearrangement joins TRBV6-6 to TRBJ2-5, with D unclear. Sample: Tregs from blood. The clonotype was recovered from a woman aged 18-30 years in good health. CDR3 amino acids: CASSLLSGQETQYF. Written as DNA, the CDR3 is TGTGCCAGCAGTTTACTTAGTGGTCAAGAGACCCAGTACTTC.